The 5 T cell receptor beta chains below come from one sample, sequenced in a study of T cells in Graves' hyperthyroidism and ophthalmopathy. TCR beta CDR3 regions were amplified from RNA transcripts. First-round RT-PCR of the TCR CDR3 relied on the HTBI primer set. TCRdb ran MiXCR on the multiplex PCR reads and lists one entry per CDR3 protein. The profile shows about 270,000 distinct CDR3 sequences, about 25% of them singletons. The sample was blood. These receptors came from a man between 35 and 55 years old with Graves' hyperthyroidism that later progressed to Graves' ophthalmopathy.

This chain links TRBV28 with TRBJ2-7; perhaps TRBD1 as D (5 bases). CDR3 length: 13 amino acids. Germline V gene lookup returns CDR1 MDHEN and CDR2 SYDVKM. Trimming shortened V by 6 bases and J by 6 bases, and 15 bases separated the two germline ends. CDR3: CASSLSFQGEQYF. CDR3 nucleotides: TGTGCCAGCAGCCTCAGCTTTCAGGGCGAGCAGTACTTC.

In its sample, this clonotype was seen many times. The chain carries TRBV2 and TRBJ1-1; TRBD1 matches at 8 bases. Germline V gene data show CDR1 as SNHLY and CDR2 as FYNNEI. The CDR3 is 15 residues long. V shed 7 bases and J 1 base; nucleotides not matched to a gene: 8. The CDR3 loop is CASNLQGTGNTEAFF. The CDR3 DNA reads TGTGCCAGCAATTTGCAGGGGACAGGGAACACTGAAGCTTTCTTT.

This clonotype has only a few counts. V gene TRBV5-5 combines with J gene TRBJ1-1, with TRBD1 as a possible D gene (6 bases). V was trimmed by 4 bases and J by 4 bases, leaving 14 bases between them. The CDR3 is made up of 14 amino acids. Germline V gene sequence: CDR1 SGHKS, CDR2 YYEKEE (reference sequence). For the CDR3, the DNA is TGTGCCAGCAGCCGTGGGGGCGGTACCACTGAAGCTTTCTTT. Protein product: CASSRGGGTTEAFF.

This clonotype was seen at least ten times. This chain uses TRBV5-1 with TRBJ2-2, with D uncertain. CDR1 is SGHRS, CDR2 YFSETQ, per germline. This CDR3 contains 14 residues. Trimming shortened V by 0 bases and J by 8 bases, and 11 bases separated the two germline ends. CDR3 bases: TGCGCCAGCAGCTTGGAGGTCAGAAGGGGGGAGCTGTTTTTT. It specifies CASSLEVRRGELFF.

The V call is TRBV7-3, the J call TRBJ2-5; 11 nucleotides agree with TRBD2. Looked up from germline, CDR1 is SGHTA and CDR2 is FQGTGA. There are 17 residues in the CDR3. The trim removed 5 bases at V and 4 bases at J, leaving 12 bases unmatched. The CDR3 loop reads CASSPGTSGGGGETQYF. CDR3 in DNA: TGTGCCAGCAGCCCGGGGACTAGCGGAGGCGGAGGAGAGACCCAGTACTTC.